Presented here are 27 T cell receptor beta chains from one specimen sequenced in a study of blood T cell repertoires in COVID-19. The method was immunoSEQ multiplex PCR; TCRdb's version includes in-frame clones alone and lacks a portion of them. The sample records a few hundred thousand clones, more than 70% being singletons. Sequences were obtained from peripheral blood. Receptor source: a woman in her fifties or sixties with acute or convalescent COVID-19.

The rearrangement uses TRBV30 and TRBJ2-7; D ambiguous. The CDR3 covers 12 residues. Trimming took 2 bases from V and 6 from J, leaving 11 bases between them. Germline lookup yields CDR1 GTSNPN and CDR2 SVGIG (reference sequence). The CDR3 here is CAWSMTQPEQYF. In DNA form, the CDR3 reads TGTGCCTGGAGTATGACACAACCCGAGCAGTACTTC.

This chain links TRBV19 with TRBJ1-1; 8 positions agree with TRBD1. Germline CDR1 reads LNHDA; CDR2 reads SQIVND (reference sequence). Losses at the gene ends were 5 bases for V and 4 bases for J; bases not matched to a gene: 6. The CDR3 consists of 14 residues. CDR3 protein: CASSSSTGATEAFF. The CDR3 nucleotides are TGTGCCAGTAGTTCTTCGACAGGGGCCACTGAAGCTTTCTTT.

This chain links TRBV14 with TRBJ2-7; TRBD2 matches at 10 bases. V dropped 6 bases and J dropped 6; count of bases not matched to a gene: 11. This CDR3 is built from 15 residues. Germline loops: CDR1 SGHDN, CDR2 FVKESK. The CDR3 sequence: CASSRVAGGVGEQYF. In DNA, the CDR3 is TGTGCCAGCAGTAGAGTAGCGGGAGGTGTGGGCGAGCAGTACTTC.

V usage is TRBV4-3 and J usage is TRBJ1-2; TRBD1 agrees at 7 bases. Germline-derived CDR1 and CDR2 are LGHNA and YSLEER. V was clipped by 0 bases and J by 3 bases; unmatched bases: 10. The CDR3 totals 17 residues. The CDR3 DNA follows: TGCGCCAGCAGCCAAGATATTGGTAGGGGGCAGGACTATGGCTACACCTTC. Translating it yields CASSQDIGRGQDYGYTF.

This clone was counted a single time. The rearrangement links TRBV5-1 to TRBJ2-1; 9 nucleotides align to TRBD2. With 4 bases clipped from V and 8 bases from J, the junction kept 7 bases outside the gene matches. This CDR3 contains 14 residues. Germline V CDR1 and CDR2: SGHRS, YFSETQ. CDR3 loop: CASSLGLARDEQFF. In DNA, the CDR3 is TGCGCCAGCAGCCTCGGACTAGCGCGGGATGAGCAGTTCTTC.

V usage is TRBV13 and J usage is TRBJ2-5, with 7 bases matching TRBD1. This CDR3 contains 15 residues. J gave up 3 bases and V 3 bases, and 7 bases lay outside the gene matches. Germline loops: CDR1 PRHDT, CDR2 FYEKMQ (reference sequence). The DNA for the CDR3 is TGTGCCAGCAGCTTGAGGGGACAGATCAAAGAGACCCAGTACTTC. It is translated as CASSLRGQIKETQYF.

The CDR3 DNA sequence: TGTGCCAGCGCAAGCTTCAGGGGGCAGGCCAAAAACATTCAGTACTTC. This encodes CASASFRGQAKNIQYF. The chain carries TRBV25-1 and TRBJ2-4; 8 nucleotides match TRBD1. The CDR3 has 16 amino acids. Germline lookup yields CDR1 MGHDK and CDR2 SYGVNS. The J segment lost 1 base and the V segment lost 8 bases, leaving 10 bases of the junction unmatched.

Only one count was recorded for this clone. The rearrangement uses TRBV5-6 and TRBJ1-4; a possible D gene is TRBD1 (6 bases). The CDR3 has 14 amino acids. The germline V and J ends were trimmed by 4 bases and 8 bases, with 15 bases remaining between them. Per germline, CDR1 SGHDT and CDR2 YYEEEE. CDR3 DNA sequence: TGTGCCAGCAGCGCCCCCGGACAGTTGGAAAAACTGTTTTTT. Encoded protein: CASSAPGQLEKLFF.

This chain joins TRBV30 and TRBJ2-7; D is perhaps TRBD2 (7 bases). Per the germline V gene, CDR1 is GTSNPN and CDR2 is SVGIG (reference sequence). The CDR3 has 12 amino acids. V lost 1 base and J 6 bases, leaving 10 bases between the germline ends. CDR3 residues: CAWSEGGGEQYF. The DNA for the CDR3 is TGTGCCTGGAGTGAGGGAGGGGGCGAGCAGTACTTC.

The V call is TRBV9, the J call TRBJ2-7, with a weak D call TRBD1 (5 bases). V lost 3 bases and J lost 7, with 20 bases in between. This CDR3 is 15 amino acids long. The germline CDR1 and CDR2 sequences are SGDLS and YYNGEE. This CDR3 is CASSASDILSVEQYF. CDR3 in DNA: TGTGCCAGCAGCGCATCGGACATCCTTTCGGTAGAGCAGTACTTC.

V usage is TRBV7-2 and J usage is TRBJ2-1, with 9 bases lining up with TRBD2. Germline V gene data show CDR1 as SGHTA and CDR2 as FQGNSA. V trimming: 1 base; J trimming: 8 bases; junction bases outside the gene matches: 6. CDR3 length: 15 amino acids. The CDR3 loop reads CASSLVASGNDEQFF. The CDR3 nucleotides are TGTGCCAGCAGCTTAGTCGCTAGCGGGAACGATGAGCAGTTCTTC.

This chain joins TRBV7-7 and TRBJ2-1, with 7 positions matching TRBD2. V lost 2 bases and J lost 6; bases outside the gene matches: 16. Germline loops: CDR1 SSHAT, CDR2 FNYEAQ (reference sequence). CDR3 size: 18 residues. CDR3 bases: TGTGCCAGCAGCTTAATTGTGACTAGCTCCCCGGGTGGCAATGAGCAGTTCTTC. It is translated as CASSLIVTSSPGGNEQFF.

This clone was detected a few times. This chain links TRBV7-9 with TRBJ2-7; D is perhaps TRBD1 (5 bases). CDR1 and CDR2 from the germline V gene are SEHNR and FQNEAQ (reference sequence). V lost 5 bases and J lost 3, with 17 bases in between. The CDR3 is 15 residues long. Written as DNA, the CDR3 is TGTGCCAGCAGCCGTGATGGGGCAGGGATCTACGAGCAGTACTTC. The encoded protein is CASSRDGAGIYEQYF.

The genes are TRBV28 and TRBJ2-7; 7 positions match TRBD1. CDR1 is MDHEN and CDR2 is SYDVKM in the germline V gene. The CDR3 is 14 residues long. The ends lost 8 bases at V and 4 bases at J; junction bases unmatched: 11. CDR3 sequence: CASLVRQGRYEQYF. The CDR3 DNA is TGTGCCAGCCTCGTAAGACAGGGCCGGTACGAGCAGTACTTC.

The CDR3 loop is CASSLLEGNEQYF. Written as DNA, the CDR3 is TGTGCCAGCAGCCTCCTCGAGGGCAACGAGCAGTACTTC. The rearrangement uses TRBV4-2 and TRBJ2-7; D possibly corresponds to TRBD2 (5 bases). The CDR3 totals 13 residues. Germline CDR1 and CDR2: LGHNA and YNFKEQ. Trimming removed 4 bases at V and 5 bases at J, with 12 bases between.

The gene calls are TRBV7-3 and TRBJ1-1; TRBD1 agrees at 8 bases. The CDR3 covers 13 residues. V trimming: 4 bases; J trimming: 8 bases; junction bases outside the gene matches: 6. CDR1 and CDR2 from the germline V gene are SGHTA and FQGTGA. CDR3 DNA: TGTGCCAGCAGCTCTCTTGGACAGGGAGAAGCTTTCTTT. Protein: CASSSLGQGEAFF.

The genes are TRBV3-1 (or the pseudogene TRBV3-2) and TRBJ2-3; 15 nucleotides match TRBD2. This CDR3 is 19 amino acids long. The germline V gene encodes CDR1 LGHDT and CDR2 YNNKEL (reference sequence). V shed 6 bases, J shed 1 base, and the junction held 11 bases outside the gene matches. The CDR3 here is CASRGGLAGGSSGTDTQYF. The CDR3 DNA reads TGTGCCAGCAGGGGGGGACTAGCGGGAGGATCTTCTGGCACAGATACGCAGTATTTT.

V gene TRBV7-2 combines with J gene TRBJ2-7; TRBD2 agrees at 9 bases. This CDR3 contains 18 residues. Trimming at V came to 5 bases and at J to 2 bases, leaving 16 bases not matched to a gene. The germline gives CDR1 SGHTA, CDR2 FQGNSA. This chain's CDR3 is CASSEKGLASSPPYEQYF. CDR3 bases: TGTGCCAGCAGCGAAAAGGGACTAGCTAGCAGCCCCCCCTACGAGCAGTACTTC.

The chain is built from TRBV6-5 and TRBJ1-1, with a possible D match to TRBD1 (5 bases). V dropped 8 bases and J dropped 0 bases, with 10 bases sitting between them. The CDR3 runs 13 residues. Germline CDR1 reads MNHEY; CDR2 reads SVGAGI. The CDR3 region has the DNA TGTGCCAGCGGAAGACAGTTGAACACTGAAGCTTTCTTT. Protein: CASGRQLNTEAFF.

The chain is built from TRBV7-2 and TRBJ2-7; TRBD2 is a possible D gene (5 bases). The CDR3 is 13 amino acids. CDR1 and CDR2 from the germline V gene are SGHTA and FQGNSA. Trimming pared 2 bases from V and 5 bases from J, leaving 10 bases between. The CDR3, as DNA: TGTGCCAGCAGCTTATCGCCTAGCAACGAGCAGTACTTC. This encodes CASSLSPSNEQYF.

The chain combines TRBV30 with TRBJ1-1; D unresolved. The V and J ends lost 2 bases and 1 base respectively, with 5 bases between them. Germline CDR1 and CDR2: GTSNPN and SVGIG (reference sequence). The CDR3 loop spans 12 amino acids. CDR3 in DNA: TGTGCCTGGAGTAGCACGAACACTGAAGCTTTCTTT. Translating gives CAWSSTNTEAFF.

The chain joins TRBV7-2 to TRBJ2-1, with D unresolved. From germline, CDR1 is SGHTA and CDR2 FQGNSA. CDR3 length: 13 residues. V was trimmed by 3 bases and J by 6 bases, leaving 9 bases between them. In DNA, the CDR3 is TGTGCCAGCAGCTTGACTCGACTCAATGAGCAGTTCTTC. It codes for CASSLTRLNEQFF.

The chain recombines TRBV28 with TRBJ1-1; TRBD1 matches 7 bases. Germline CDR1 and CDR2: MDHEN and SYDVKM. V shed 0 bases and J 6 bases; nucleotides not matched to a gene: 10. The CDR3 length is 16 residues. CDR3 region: CASSLWEGAYRSEAFF. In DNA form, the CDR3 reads TGTGCCAGCAGTTTATGGGAGGGGGCCTACCGATCTGAAGCTTTCTTT.

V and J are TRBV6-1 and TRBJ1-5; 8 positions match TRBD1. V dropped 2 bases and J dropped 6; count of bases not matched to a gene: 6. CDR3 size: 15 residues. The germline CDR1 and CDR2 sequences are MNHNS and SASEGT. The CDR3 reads CASSEPGQVGQPQHF. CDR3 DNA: TGTGCCAGCAGTGAACCGGGACAGGTGGGTCAGCCCCAGCATTTT.

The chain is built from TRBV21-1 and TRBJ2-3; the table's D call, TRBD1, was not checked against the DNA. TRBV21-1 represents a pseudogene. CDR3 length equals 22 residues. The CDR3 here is CASSTRPALVYGRGHGTDTQYF. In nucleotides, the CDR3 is TGTGCCAGCAGCACCCGACCCGCCCTTGTGTATGGCAGGGGGCATGGAACAGATACGCAGTATTTT.

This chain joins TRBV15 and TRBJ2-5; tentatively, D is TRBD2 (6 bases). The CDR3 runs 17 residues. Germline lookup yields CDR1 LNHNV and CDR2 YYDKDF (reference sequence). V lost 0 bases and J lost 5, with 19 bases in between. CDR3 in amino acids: CATSREGLRRREETQYF. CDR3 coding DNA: TGTGCCACCAGCAGAGAGGGGCTCCGAAGGAGGGAGGAGACCCAGTACTTC.

CDR3 region: CASSIGDAGIRGQQYF. The CDR3 region has the DNA TGTGCCAGTAGTATAGGCGACGCTGGGATCCGGGGTCAGCAGTACTTC. The chain carries TRBV19 and TRBJ2-7; D may be TRBD2 (5 bases). Germline V gene lookup returns CDR1 LNHDA and CDR2 SQIVND (reference sequence). Trimming shortened V by 1 base and J by 8 bases, and 21 bases separated the two germline ends. This CDR3 has 16 amino acids.